This T cell receptor beta chain stems from a study of shared clonotypes between healthy human individuals. Only in-frame clones appear in the TCRdb table, and some are missing; sequencing was by immunoSEQ multiplex PCR. The sample shows millions of clones, approximately 95% of them seen only once. General study results and limits: Naive subsets tended to show greater estimated richness than memory subsets.

Regarding this clone: The antigen remains unidentified.

Nashville, Tennessee was home to all donors, each a Caucasian adult. The sample comprised naive CD4+ T cells from PBMCs. Specified subset: CD45RA+ positively selected. This TCR was recovered from a man aged 18 to 35 in good health. Some clones in this sample may be carry-over from other donors' samples.

The CDR3 sequence is CASSLRGGSAEQYF. For the CDR3, the DNA is TGTGCCAGCAGCCTACGAGGAGGGTCGGCCGAGCAGTACTTC. The rearrangement links TRBV6-5 to TRBJ2-7; tentative D call: TRBD2 (6 bases). Deletions cut 6 bases from V and 6 bases from J, with 18 bases between. Germline loops: CDR1 MNHEY, CDR2 SVGAGI. The CDR3 totals 14 residues.